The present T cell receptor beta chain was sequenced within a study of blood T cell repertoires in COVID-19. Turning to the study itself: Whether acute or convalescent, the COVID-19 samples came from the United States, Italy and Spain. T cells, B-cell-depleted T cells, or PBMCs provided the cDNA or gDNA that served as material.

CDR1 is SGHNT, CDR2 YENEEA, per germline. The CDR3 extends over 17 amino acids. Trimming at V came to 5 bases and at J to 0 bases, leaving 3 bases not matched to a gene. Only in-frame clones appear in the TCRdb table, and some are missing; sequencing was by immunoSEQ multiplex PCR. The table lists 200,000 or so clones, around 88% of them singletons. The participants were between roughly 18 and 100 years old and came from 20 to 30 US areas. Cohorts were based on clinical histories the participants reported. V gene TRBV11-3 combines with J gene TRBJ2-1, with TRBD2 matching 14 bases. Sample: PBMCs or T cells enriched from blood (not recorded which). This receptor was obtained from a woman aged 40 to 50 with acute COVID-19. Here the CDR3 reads CASSGTSGSLSYNEQFF. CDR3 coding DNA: TGTGCCAGCAGCGGGACTAGCGGGAGTCTCTCCTACAATGAGCAGTTCTTC. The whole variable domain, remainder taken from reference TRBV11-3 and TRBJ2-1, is EAGVVQSPRYKIIEKKQPVAFWCNPISGHNTLYWYLQNLGQGPELLIRYENEEAVDDSQLPKDRFSAERLKGVDSTLKIQPAELGDSAVYLCASSGTSGSLSYNEQFFGPGTRLTVL.